This TCR beta chain is drawn from a study of cytomegalovirus exposure and HLA in healthy donors. At the level of the study: The 120 validation repertoires used the same platform as the approximately 620 first-cohort repertoires (as reported by a later analysis).

Data came from immunoSEQ multiplex PCR; TCRdb stores just in-frame clones and leaves some out. The sample holds fewer than 400,000 clones, 70% to 90% seen once. Study conclusions and caveats: Specificity for CMV antigens was confirmed in vitro for a few of the CMV-associated chains. The study recorded 164 TCR beta chains that were cytomegalovirus-associated.

In this sample, this clone turned up once. No antigen is known for it. Trimming removed 8 bases from V and 5 bases from J; junction bases left unmatched: 10. Germline lookup yields CDR1 SGHTA and CDR2 FQGNSA. The CDR3 consists of 14 residues. V and J are TRBV7-2 and TRBJ2-7, with 9 bases lining up with TRBD2. The sequencing input was PBMCs. The TCR was taken from a woman aged 18-29 years in good health and CMV-seronegative. CDR3 residues: CASALREGYNEQYF. CDR3 in DNA: TGTGCCAGCGCTTTGCGGGAGGGGTACAACGAGCAGTACTTC.